The following is a T cell receptor (beta chain) sequence with its context. Per the original methods: Nucleated cell number was recorded as an estimate derived from reference gene primer amplification. Sequenced by immunoSEQ multiplex PCR; TCRdb stores in-frame clones only, minus some. V, J and clone size are taken as reported in that table, and D and trimming were inferred from the DNA itself. The sample carries 110,000 to 150,000 clones, about nine tenths recorded once. V lost 3 bases, J lost 0 bases, and 9 bases lay in between. This CDR3 spans 15 amino acids. CDR1 and CDR2 from the germline V gene are MDHEN and SYDVKM. This specimen belongs to a study of blood T cell repertoires in COVID-19. Study overall: There were acute and convalescent COVID-19 samples, and they came from the United States, Italy and Spain. PBMCs, B-cell-depleted T cells, or T cells provided the cDNA or gDNA that made up the material.

The chain uses TRBV28 and TRBJ1-3; the D is unclear. The sequenced sample consisted of peripheral blood. The receptor was isolated from an elderly woman with acute or convalescent COVID-19. The CDR3: CASSLAVNSGNTIYF. The DNA of the CDR3 is TGTGCCAGCAGTTTGGCAGTAAACTCTGGAAACACCATATATTTT.